The 24 T cell receptor beta chains presented below share a single source sample, sequenced in a study of cytomegalovirus exposure and HLA in healthy donors. A multiplex PCR was run with 60 Vbeta primers and 13 Jbeta primers. Sequencing was performed with immunoSEQ multiplex PCR; in TCRdb, only in-frame clones are kept and a portion is missing. Of tens of thousands of clones listed, roughly 50% are singletons. The sequenced sample was PBMCs. These receptors came from a woman aged 35 to 49 in good health and CMV-seropositive.

This clone was detected only a few times. This chain connects TRBV5-6 to TRBJ1-1, with 9 nucleotides matching TRBD1. CDR1 is SGHDT and CDR2 is YYEEEE in the germline V gene. This CDR3 is built from 15 residues. J was trimmed by 1 base and V by 3 bases; bases with no gene match: 4. CDR3 loop: CASSSPGQGNTEAFF. The CDR3 DNA is TGTGCCAGCAGCTCGCCGGGACAGGGGAACACTGAAGCTTTCTTT.

The V call is TRBV18, the J call TRBJ1-5; tentative D call: TRBD1 (6 bases). This CDR3 region has 13 residues. Germline CDR1 KGHSH, CDR2 LQKENI. V was shortened by 5 bases and J by 1 base, with 6 bases between the two germline ends. The CDR3 reads CASSGQSNQPQHF. The CDR3 coding sequence is TGTGCCAGCTCAGGACAGAGCAATCAGCCCCAGCATTTT. The entire variable domain, with the rest obtained from reference TRBV18 and TRBJ1-5, is as follows: NAGVMQNPRHLVRRRGQEARLRCSPMKGHSHVYWYRQLPEEGLKFMVYLQKENIIDESGMPKERFSAEFPKEGPSILRIQQVVRGDSAAYFCASSGQSNQPQHFGDGTRLSIL.

V is TRBV2 and J is TRBJ2-7; D unclear. Trimming shortened V by 6 bases and J by 2 bases, and 5 bases separated the two germline ends. Germline V CDR1 and CDR2: SNHLY, FYNNEI. CDR3 length: 11 amino acids. The CDR3 loop is CASRRAYEQYF. Written as DNA, the CDR3 is TGTGCCAGCAGGCGAGCCTACGAGCAGTACTTC.

Only a few counts were recorded for this clone. The chain's CDR3 is CASSRGDRRNTEAFF. CDR3 DNA sequence: TGTGCCAGCAGCCGAGGGGACAGGCGGAACACTGAAGCTTTCTTT. The chain is built from TRBV14 and TRBJ1-1; 8 positions match TRBD1. V was clipped by 4 bases and J by 1 base; unmatched bases: 5. The V gene's germline CDR1 is SGHDN and CDR2 FVKESK. This CDR3 has 15 amino acids.

The CDR3 spells CASSLYSGYEQYF. CDR3 sequence (DNA): TGTGCCAGCAGCTTATATAGCGGGTACGAGCAGTACTTC. The rearrangement links TRBV7-6 to TRBJ2-7; 7 bases line up with TRBD2. Losses at the gene ends were 2 bases for V and 4 bases for J; bases not matched to a gene: 2. Germline loops: CDR1 SGHVS, CDR2 FNYEAQ. This CDR3 has 13 amino acids.

The table lists this clone with a few counts. V usage is TRBV19 and J usage is TRBJ1-1; 10 bases match TRBD1. This CDR3 has 15 amino acids. CDR1 and CDR2 from the germline V gene are LNHDA and SQIVND (reference sequence). Trimming removed 5 bases from V and 6 bases from J; junction bases left unmatched: 9. For the CDR3, the DNA is TGTGCCAGTAGTCCCAGGACAGGGGGGGCAGCTGAAGCTTTCTTT. It codes for CASSPRTGGAAEAFF.

The chain recombines TRBV5-8 with TRBJ2-5, with TRBD1 matching 8 bases. The junction had 6 bases not matched to a gene; V was cut back by 7 bases and J by 4 bases. Germline CDR1 reads SGHTS; CDR2 reads YDEGEE. The CDR3 is 13 amino acids. In DNA form, the CDR3 reads TGTGCCAGCCTTGGACAGGGCCGAGAGACCCAGTACTTC. Its protein product is CASLGQGRETQYF.

The chain recombines TRBV12-2 with TRBJ2-7; the DNA was not compared with TRBD2, the D call given in the table. TRBV12-2 is labeled a pseudogene. The CDR3 runs 13 residues. CDR3 amino acids: CASREVLPYEQYF. The CDR3 nucleotides are TGTGCAAGTCGGGAGGTACTACCCTACGAGCAGTACTTC.

The V call is TRBV14, the J call TRBJ2-7, with D uncertain. CDR1 SGHDN and CDR2 FVKESK come from the germline V gene. Between the trimmed V and J ends, which lost 0 bases and 7 bases, there was a span of 16 bases. The CDR3 length is 15 residues. The CDR3 reads CASSQELNVAREQYF. Here the CDR3 DNA reads TGTGCCAGCAGCCAAGAGCTGAATGTGGCGCGGGAGCAGTACTTC.

Concerning this clone itself: At one end the junction does not follow the germline gene, possibly because of a read error. CDR3 sequence (DNA): TGTGCCAGCAGTTCCCGGGACACTCCCTGGCGTCAGGACTTC. It is translated as CASSSRDTPWRQDF. This chain links TRBV6-5 with TRBJ2-5; tentatively, D is TRBD1 (6 bases). The CDR3 totals 14 residues. CDR1 is MNHEY and CDR2 is SVGAGI in the germline V gene.

The chain is built from TRBV28 and TRBJ1-4; TRBD1 matches at 11 bases. Germline CDR1 and CDR2: MDHEN and SYDVKM. The CDR3 sequence is 14 residues long. V was pared by 4 bases and J by 10 bases, with 5 bases of the junction left unmatched. This chain's CDR3 is CASSSRTGGGKLFF. Written as DNA, the CDR3 is TGTGCCAGCAGTTCCCGGACAGGGGGCGGAAAACTGTTTTTT.

The genes are TRBV2 and TRBJ1-4; 7 bases match TRBD1. The V and J ends lost 7 bases and 5 bases, in that order; junction bases with no gene match: 7. CDR1 is SNHLY and CDR2 is FYNNEI in the germline V gene. This CDR3 comprises 14 residues. CDR3 nucleotides: TGTGCCAGCACCATACAGGGGAGGAATGAAAAACTGTTTTTT. It yields the protein CASTIQGRNEKLFF.

The rearrangement uses TRBV9 and TRBJ2-5; a possible D gene is TRBD1 (5 bases). The CDR3 runs to 14 residues. Looked up from germline, CDR1 is SGDLS and CDR2 is YYNGEE. The ends were cut back, 0 bases at V and 4 bases at J, with 10 bases in the middle. CDR3 residues: CASSVVQGGETQYF. The CDR3 DNA follows: TGTGCCAGCAGCGTAGTGCAGGGCGGAGAGACCCAGTACTTC.

The rearrangement uses TRBV10-3 and TRBJ2-7; D is ambiguous. The V and J ends lost 4 bases and 0 bases respectively, with 10 bases between them. Looked up from germline, CDR1 is ENHRY and CDR2 is SYGVKD. CDR3 length: 14 amino acids. CDR3 sequence: CAISGGLPSYEQYF. Here the CDR3 DNA reads TGTGCCATCAGTGGTGGGCTCCCCTCCTACGAGCAGTACTTC.

The chain has TRBV5-1 and TRBJ1-1; 7 bases fit TRBD1. This CDR3 is 16 amino acids long. CDR1 is SGHRS and CDR2 is YFSETQ in the germline V gene. Losses at the gene ends were 0 bases for V and 4 bases for J; bases not matched to a gene: 9. The CDR3 sequence is CASSLEGGSKGTEAFF. CDR3 DNA sequence: TGCGCCAGCAGCTTGGAAGGGGGCTCGAAAGGCACTGAAGCTTTCTTT.

The gene calls are TRBV11-2 and TRBJ2-3, with TRBD2 as a possible D gene (6 bases). Trimming cost V 0 bases and J 6 bases, with 10 bases left between them. Per the germline V gene, CDR1 is SGHAT and CDR2 is FQNNGV. CDR3 length: 14 residues. The CDR3 DNA is TGTGCCAGCAGCTTAGAAGCGGGCCCGGATACGCAGTATTTT. This encodes CASSLEAGPDTQYF.

The chain is built from TRBV11-2 and TRBJ2-1; 11 bases are shared with TRBD2. CDR1 is SGHAT, CDR2 FQNNGV, per germline. V gave up 4 bases and J gave up 6 bases; unmatched junction bases: 14. The CDR3 totals 18 residues. The DNA of the CDR3 is TGTGCCAGCAGCTCACTTAGGGTTCTAGCGGGGGGCCGCAATGAGCAGTTCTTC. This encodes CASSSLRVLAGGRNEQFF.

This clone was detected a few times. The V gene is TRBV15, the J gene TRBJ2-7; 10 bases map to TRBD1. Germline V gene lookup returns CDR1 LNHNV and CDR2 YYDKDF (reference sequence). The CDR3 is 15 residues long. The V segment lost 6 bases and the J segment 0 bases; nucleotides outside the gene matches: 5. CDR3: CATSTGTGASYEQYF. The CDR3 coding sequence is TGTGCCACCAGTACCGGGACAGGGGCCTCCTACGAGCAGTACTTC.

This chain connects TRBV5-4 to TRBJ2-5; TRBD2 aligns across 12 bases. CDR1 is SGHNT and CDR2 is YYREEE in the germline V gene (reference sequence). The trim removed 2 bases at V and 5 bases at J, leaving 10 bases unmatched. CDR3 length: 17 residues. For the CDR3, the DNA is TGTGCCAGCAGCTTTCTTCTAGCGGGGGGGCGTGTCGAGACCCAGTACTTC. It is translated as CASSFLLAGGRVETQYF.

This clone was seen more than once but under ten times. The V gene is TRBV11-2, the J gene TRBJ1-3, with 10 bases lining up with TRBD1. CDR1 is SGHAT, CDR2 FQNNGV, per germline. The CDR3 covers 16 residues. Trimming cost V 5 bases and J 4 bases; bases outside gene matches: 8. CDR3 DNA sequence: TGTGCCAGCAGCCGTAACTTGGGACAGGGGGGAAACACCATATATTTT. This gives the protein CASSRNLGQGGNTIYF.

The rearrangement joins TRBV5-8 to TRBJ1-1; a possible D gene is TRBD1 (6 bases). The V gene's germline CDR1 is SGHTS and CDR2 YDEGEE. V was pared by 4 bases and J by 5 bases, with 18 bases between. This CDR3 spans 15 amino acids. The CDR3: CASSLPGGGRTEAFF. In DNA form, the CDR3 reads TGTGCCAGCAGCCTACCGGGAGGGGGGCGTACTGAAGCTTTCTTT.

The rearrangement links TRBV5-6 to TRBJ2-7; 7 positions match TRBD1. The germline V gene encodes CDR1 SGHDT and CDR2 YYEEEE. Losses at the gene ends were 3 bases for V and 4 bases for J; bases not matched to a gene: 10. The CDR3 covers 15 residues. The CDR3 region is CASSSQGQGQYEQYF. The CDR3 coding sequence is TGTGCCAGCAGCTCACAGGGGCAGGGTCAGTACGAGCAGTACTTC.

This clone was detected a few times. V is TRBV7-9 and J is TRBJ2-7; a possible D gene is TRBD2 (6 bases). Germline-derived CDR1 and CDR2 are SEHNR and FQNEAQ (reference sequence). The ends were cut back, 1 base at V and 6 bases at J, with 13 bases in the middle. The CDR3 runs 14 residues. CDR3: CASSLGSLASEQYF. As DNA, the CDR3 is TGTGCCAGCAGCTTAGGCTCCCTAGCGTCCGAGCAGTACTTC.

The chain couples TRBV25-1 to TRBJ1-6; D ambiguous. CDR3 size: 15 residues. Trimming pared 3 bases from V and 7 bases from J, leaving 13 bases between. Germline V CDR1 and CDR2: MGHDK, SYGVNS. DNA for the CDR3: TGTGCCAGCAGTGACCCTGGACTGAGAAATTCACCCCTCCACTTT. It yields the protein CASSDPGLRNSPLHF.